The text below deals with one T cell receptor (beta chain). These data are taken from a study of blood T cell repertoires in COVID-19. TCRdb keeps only in-frame clones here, not all; method: immunoSEQ multiplex PCR. Of 300,000 to 400,000 clones listed, around 89% are singletons. Seattle patient enrollment occurred during active infection, with longitudinal follow-up thereafter. The CDR3 is 16 amino acids. CDR1 and CDR2 (germline): MNHEY, SVGAGI. With 0 bases removed from V and 4 bases from J, the gap between germline ends came to 13 bases. The chain links TRBV6-5 to TRBJ1-5, with a possible D match to TRBD1 (6 bases). The clonotype comes from a woman aged 25 to 39 with COVID-19, enrolled during active disease. Sample: peripheral blood. The CDR3 sequence is CASSYSYVGANQPQHF. The CDR3 coding sequence is TGTGCCAGCAGTTACTCTTATGTGGGGGCAAATCAGCCCCAGCATTTT.